This T cell receptor (beta chain) came from a study of siplizumab effects on memory and regulatory T cells. Across the whole study: Paired mixed lymphocyte reactions were set up, with siplizumab at about 0.93 ug/mL or without drug.

General observations from the study: Whether the proliferating Tregs (from siplizumab cultures) were suppressive was not confirmed. A major contribution to the alloresponse seemed to be made by naive T cells, which seemed more diverse than memory cells.

This clone was detected only a few times. Its antigen is unidentified. The data were produced by immunoSEQ multiplex PCR, yet TCRdb's version contains in-frame clones alone and is incomplete. The table lists some 20,000 clones, under 55% of them singletons, with approximately 4.9% in the top ten. Germline CDR1 and CDR2: MNHNY and SVGAGI (reference sequence). The CDR3 contains 14 residues. The germline V and J ends were trimmed by 6 bases and 7 bases, with 15 bases remaining between them. Cells that made up the mixed lymphocyte reaction were cocultured at 37°C for about six days. Responder PBMCs were labelled with CFSE and stimulator PBMCs with Violet Dye, mixed 1:1.

The receptor was derived from a human donor in good health; the cells came from an allogeneic mixed lymphocyte reaction. The sequencing input was CFSE-low (dividing) CD4+ T cells sorted from an allogeneic mixed lymphocyte reaction. The chain couples TRBV6-6 to TRBJ2-2; D assignment may be TRBD1 or TRBD2 (7 bases each). The CDR3: CASRGEGASGELFF. CDR3 nucleotides: TGTGCCAGCAGAGGGGAGGGGGCGAGCGGGGAGCTGTTTTTT.